Shown below are 7 T cell receptor beta chains from a single sample sequenced in a study of yellow fever vaccine responses in identical twins listed by TCRdb under 2018. The library was prepared using RT-PCR. The instrument was an Illumina HiSeq 2500. TCRdb trimmed public reads at Q25 via fastp, called clones via MiXCR and kept in-frame beta chains. Rows with one shared CDR3 protein collapse into an entry with the most common genes and DNA. Recorded for this sample are roughly 18,000 distinct CDR3 sequences; 60% to 70% of them occurred a single time. Roughly 7.7% of the sample is in the top ten clones. The material was T cells from blood (PBMCs), unsorted or a sorted subset (not recorded which), obtained before or after yellow fever vaccination (not recorded which). The origin of the receptors is a woman in her late teens or twenties who received the yellow fever vaccine. Donor details come from another sample of the same person, matched by shared clones.

The V and J genes are TRBV9 and TRBJ1-5, with D unclear. V gave up 4 bases and J gave up 8 bases, with 16 bases separating them. The germline CDR1 and CDR2 sequences are SGDLS and YYNGEE. The CDR3 length is 14 residues. CDR3 coding DNA: TGTGCCAGCAGCCAAACCGCGGTTTGTGAGCCCCAGCATTTT. Translated, it gives CASSQTAVCEPQHF.

CDR3 loop: CASTEAGLRNTQYF. CDR3 DNA sequence: TGTGCCAGCACCGAAGCGGGATTAAGGAATACGCAGTATTTT. The chain joins TRBV27 to TRBJ2-3; 7 bases line up with TRBD2. The CDR3 has 14 amino acids. Trimming cost V 7 bases and J 7 bases; bases outside gene matches: 11. Germline loops: CDR1 MNHEY, CDR2 SMNVEV (reference sequence).

V and J are TRBV10-1 and TRBJ1-1; unclear D gene. Trimming pared 2 bases from V and 8 bases from J, leaving 12 bases between. The CDR3 has 13 amino acids. Germline assignment: CDR1 WNHNN and CDR2 SYGVQD (reference sequence). The CDR3 region is CASSETPGGEAFF. The CDR3 DNA sequence: TGCGCCAGCAGTGAGACACCGGGCGGCGAAGCTTTCTTT.

This chain uses TRBV7-6 with TRBJ2-2, with unresolved D. V lost 1 base and J 5 bases, leaving 8 bases between the germline ends. Germline V lookup: CDR1 SGHVS, CDR2 FNYEAQ. The CDR3 contains 14 residues. The CDR3 nucleotides read TGTGCCAGCAGCTTAGAAGAAGGAACCGGGGAGCTGTTTTTT. As protein: CASSLEEGTGELFF.

V and J are TRBV20-1 and TRBJ1-5; 7 nucleotides line up with TRBD1. The V gene end was trimmed by 0 bases and the J gene end by 6 bases; junction bases not matched to a gene: 5. The CDR3 is 14 residues long. The germline V gene has CDR1 DFQATT and CDR2 SNEGSKA (reference sequence). In nucleotides, the CDR3 is TGCAGTGCTAGAGAAGACAGGGAAAGTCAGCCCCAGCATTTT. Translated: CSAREDRESQPQHF.

The chain links TRBV10-3 to TRBJ2-1; a weak D match, TRBD2 (6 bases). CDR3 size: 12 residues. Germline CDR1 reads ENHRY; CDR2 reads SYGVKD. With 11 bases removed from V and 9 bases from J, the gap between germline ends came to 17 bases. CDR3 residues: CAVQPGEGEQFF. Written as DNA, the CDR3 is TGTGCCGTCCAGCCGGGGGAAGGTGAGCAGTTCTTC.

The chain couples TRBV5-1 to TRBJ2-2; 7 bases line up with TRBD2. Germline V gene data show CDR1 as SGHRS and CDR2 as YFSETQ. The CDR3 runs to 12 residues. Unmatched junction bases numbered 3, after V lost 9 bases and J lost 4 bases. The CDR3 is CATRGVTGELFF. CDR3 DNA: TGCGCCACCCGGGGGGTCACCGGGGAGCTGTTTTTT.